A single sample gave rise to the 28 T cell receptor beta chains below, sequenced in a study of tumor-infiltrating lymphocytes in primary liver carcinoma. Total RNA and DNA came together from approximately 22-30 mg of bulk tissue without cell sorting. Priming with a constant-region primer yielded TCR beta cDNA from about 510 ng total RNA. TCR beta libraries came from three nested multiplex PCR rounds using slightly modified ARM-PCR. For about 11 cycles apiece, the opening two PCR rounds ran with TRBV1-TRBV30 forward primers and a C-beta reverse primer. TCRdb reanalysed the multiplex PCR reads using MiXCR and keeps one entry per CDR3 protein. The sample holds 55,000 or so distinct CDR3 sequences, 65% to 80% seen once. Source material: liver tumor tissue from sampling region 2. Subset noted: tumor region T2, inferior pole. The receptors were gathered from a man in his forties or fifties with primary liver carcinoma and hepatitis B virus infection.

This clonotype was seen many times. The chain recombines TRBV6-5 with TRBJ2-1; 14 nucleotides line up with TRBD2. CDR3 length equals 16 residues. Per germline, CDR1 MNHEY and CDR2 SVGAGI. After removal of 5 bases from V and 5 bases from J, the junction contained 5 bases not matched to a gene. CDR3 DNA sequence: TGTGCCAGCAGTACACGACTAGCGGGAGGGGACAATGAGCAGTTCTTC. Its protein is CASSTRLAGGDNEQFF.

Points on this clonotype: Sequence at one end of the junction differs from germline and may be a read error. This chain uses TRBV11-2 with TRBJ2-1, with D possibly being TRBD2 (6 bases). The CDR3 spans 19 residues. Germline V gene lookup returns CDR1 SGHAT and CDR2 FQNNGV. CDR3 sequence reads: CTSSLDLTSGYPPYNEQFF. CDR3 DNA: TGTACCAGCAGCTTAGATTTAACAAGCGGGTACCCCCCCTACAATGAGCAGTTCTTC.

The chain is built from TRBV11-1 and TRBJ2-1, with D possibly matching TRBD2 (6 bases). Germline CDR1 and CDR2: SGHAT and FQDESV (reference sequence). The V gene lost 9 bases and the J gene lost 7 bases, with 16 bases spanning the gap. The CDR3 has 13 amino acids. The CDR3 sequence is CARSAGGPNEQFF. The CDR3 nucleotides read TGTGCCAGGAGCGCAGGAGGGCCGAATGAGCAGTTCTTC.

The chain couples TRBV11-2 to TRBJ2-7; weak D call: TRBD1 (5 bases). The V gene's germline CDR1 is SGHAT and CDR2 FQNNGV. V lost 2 bases to trimming and J lost 6 bases, with 17 bases between them. This CDR3 is 15 amino acids long. CDR3 nucleotide sequence: TGTGCCAGCAGCTTACGATGGATAGGGGAAAGCGAGCAGTACTTC. Translating gives CASSLRWIGESEQYF.

With regard to this clonotype: Compared with germline, one end of the junction differs, possibly owing to a read error. The chain links TRBV6-2 or TRBV6-3 to TRBJ2-2; D possibly corresponds to TRBD2 (5 bases). Germline loops: CDR1 MNHEY, CDR2 SVGEGT. The CDR3 contains 14 residues. This CDR3 reads CASRTEPNTGKLFF. The CDR3 region has the DNA TGTGCCAGTCGGACGGAACCAAACACCGGGAAGCTGTTTTTT.

The chain uses TRBV4-2 and TRBJ1-2, with D tentatively TRBD1 (6 bases). CDR1 LGHNA and CDR2 YNFKEQ come from the germline V gene. The CDR3 length is 15 residues. The ends were cut back, 9 bases at V and 7 bases at J, with 24 bases in the middle. The CDR3 sequence: CASTQDMGRGRGYTF. CDR3 bases: TGTGCCAGTACCCAAGATATGGGCAGGGGTCGTGGCTACACCTTC.

Comments on this clonotype: With a much larger clone just one base away, this may be a read error. The rearrangement joins TRBV12-3 or TRBV12-4 to TRBJ1-4, with D uncertain. The length of the CDR3 is 16 residues. The V end lost 10 bases, the J end lost 8 bases, and 26 bases lay between the germline ends. The CDR3 reads CANSGRTPSGNEKLFF. The CDR3, as DNA: TGTGCCAACAGCGGACGGACGCCTTCGGGTAACGAAAAACTGTTTTTT.

Points on this clonotype: One end of the junction varies from germline; a read error may be responsible. In nucleotides, the CDR3 is TGCGCCAGCAACCAAGATTGGACGGGCTCCTACAGTGAGCAGTTCTTC. As protein: CASNQDWTGSYSEQFF. This chain connects TRBV4-3 to TRBJ2-1; D is unclear. Germline V gene sequence: CDR1 LGHNA, CDR2 YSLEER. This CDR3 spans 16 amino acids.

This clonotype was seen more than once but under ten times. The V and J genes are TRBV4-3 and TRBJ2-4; D remains unclear. V was trimmed by 1 base and J by 9 bases, leaving 13 bases between them. The CDR3 consists of 14 residues. Germline V gene lookup returns CDR1 LGHNA and CDR2 YSLEER. CDR3 DNA sequence: TGCGCCAGCAGCCAAGGGTTTCGAATGGGCATTCAGTACTTC. Translated, it gives CASSQGFRMGIQYF.

For this clonotype: Sequence at one end of the junction differs from germline and may be a read error. The rearrangement links TRBV10-3 to TRBJ2-2, with a possible D match to TRBD2 (6 bases). In germline, CDR1 is ENHRY, CDR2 SYGVKD. The CDR3 sequence is 14 residues long. CDR3 nucleotides: TGTGCCATCAGGGGGCGGGGCGACACCGGGGAACTGTTTTTT. Translating gives CAIRGRGDTGELFF.

The chain is built from TRBV11-2 and TRBJ1-4; a possible D gene is TRBD1 (6 bases). The CDR3 totals 14 residues. Trimming shortened V by 6 bases and J by 0 bases, and 8 bases separated the two germline ends. Germline assignment: CDR1 SGHAT and CDR2 FQNNGV. The CDR3, as DNA: TGTGCCAGCAGTCGACAGGCAACTAATGAAAAACTGTTTTTT. Protein: CASSRQATNEKLFF.

The count of this clonotype is one. The rearrangement links TRBV11-2 to TRBJ2-2, with D maybe TRBD2 (6 bases). Germline loops: CDR1 SGHAT, CDR2 FQNNGV. The CDR3 has 17 residues. V was pared by 1 base and J by 2 bases, with 14 bases between. CDR3 amino acids: CASSLGLGGANTGELFF. The CDR3 DNA follows: TGTGCCAGCAGCTTAGGTTTAGGAGGGGCTAACACCGGGGAGCTGTTTTTT. Full variable domain (remainder filled in from reference TRBV11-2 and TRBJ2-2): EAGVAQSPRYKIIEKRQSVAFWCNPISGHATLYWYQQILGQGPKLLIQFQNNGVVDDSQLPKDRFSAERLKGVDSTLKIQPAKLEDSAVYLCASSLGLGGANTGELFFGEGSRLTVL.

This clonotype is deemed medium-sized (0.01 to 0.1%). The DNA of the CDR3 is TGTGCCAGCAGCTTATCTCAGGACAACGACTATGGCTACACCTTC. Amino acid sequence: CASSLSQDNDYGYTF. The chain employs TRBV11-1 and TRBJ1-2, with D perhaps TRBD1 (5 bases). The CDR3 loop spans 15 amino acids. V lost 2 bases and J lost 3, with 13 bases in between. Germline V lookup: CDR1 SGHAT, CDR2 FQDESV (reference sequence). Full variable domain (remainder filled in from reference TRBV11-1 and TRBJ1-2): EAEVAQSPRYKITEKSQAVAFWCDPISGHATLYWYRQILGQGPELLVQFQDESVVDDSQLPKDRFSAERLKGVDSTLKIQPAELGDSAMYLCASSLSQDNDYGYTFGSGTRLTVV.

This clonotype was seen many times. The chain links TRBV5-1 to TRBJ2-1; D uncertain. V lost 6 bases, J lost 5 bases, and 12 bases lay in between. The CDR3 is 13 residues long. CDR1 and CDR2 from the germline V gene are SGHRS and YFSETQ. CDR3 nucleotide sequence: TGCGCCAGCACCATGGACGGCCACAATGAGCAGTTCTTC. It encodes CASTMDGHNEQFF.

For this clonotype: A much bigger clone sits one base away, suggesting this may be a read error. This rearrangement joins TRBV29-1 to TRBJ2-2; a weak D match, TRBD2 (6 bases). Germline values: CDR1 SQVTM, CDR2 ANQGSEA. This CDR3 is 13 amino acids long. The CDR3 DNA follows: TGCAGCGTTCTCAGGGAGGACACCAGGGAGCTGTTTTTT. Protein sequence: CSVLREDTRELFF.

This clonotype was counted ten times or more. The chain couples TRBV11-2 to TRBJ2-1, with unresolved D. From germline, CDR1 is SGHAT and CDR2 FQNNGV. This CDR3 region has 17 residues. V lost 1 base and J lost 0, with 13 bases in between. The CDR3 protein is CASSLVGLSSSYNEQFF. The CDR3 DNA sequence: TGTGCCAGCAGCTTAGTCGGTCTCTCGAGCTCCTACAATGAGCAGTTCTTC.

The rearrangement links TRBV4-3 to TRBJ1-6; 9 nucleotides agree with TRBD1. V lost 5 bases, J lost 7 bases, and 9 bases stayed unmatched. CDR3 size: 16 residues. Germline V lookup: CDR1 LGHNA, CDR2 YSLEER. The CDR3 protein is CASSSLDRGGNSPLHF. In DNA, the CDR3 is TGCGCCAGCAGCTCCTTGGACAGGGGAGGGAATTCACCCCTCCACTTT.

The sample holds a few counts of this clonotype. J is TRBJ2-5 and V is TRBV29-1; the match to TRBD1 covers 12 bases. The CDR3 is made up of 16 amino acids. Germline V gene lookup returns CDR1 SQVTM and CDR2 ANQGSEA. After removal of 6 bases from V and 7 bases from J, the junction contained 15 bases not matched to a gene. The DNA for the CDR3 is TGCAGCGTGCCTGTGGGGACAGGGGGCCTAGGAGGGACCCAGTACTTC. It is translated as CSVPVGTGGLGGTQYF.

This rearrangement joins TRBV12-3 or TRBV12-4 to TRBJ2-2; possible D gene TRBD2, 5 bases. Deletions cut 8 bases from V and 7 bases from J, with 14 bases between. This CDR3 is built from 13 residues. CDR3 loop: CASVLLVDGELFF. The CDR3 DNA reads as TGTGCCAGCGTCCTACTAGTGGACGGGGAGCTGTTTTTT.

The J gene is TRBJ1-5, the V gene TRBV6-2 or TRBV6-3, with D possibly matching TRBD1 (6 bases). V lost 7 bases to trimming and J lost 6 bases, with 13 bases between them. Germline V lookup: CDR1 MNHEY, CDR2 SVGEGT. There are 13 residues in the CDR3. CDR3 sequence (DNA): TGTGCCAGCACCCTCGTGGACAGTCAGCCCCAGCATTTT. Translated: CASTLVDSQPQHF.

This clonotype has ten or more counts. The genes are TRBV4-1 and TRBJ1-2; TRBD1 agrees at 8 bases. This CDR3 contains 14 residues. The ends lost 6 bases at V and 3 bases at J; junction bases unmatched: 6. CDR1 and CDR2 from the germline V gene are MGHRA and YSYEKL. The CDR3 loop reads CASSVTGEDYGYTF. DNA of the CDR3: TGCGCCAGCAGTGTGACAGGGGAAGACTATGGCTACACCTTC.

As regards this clonotype: The CDR3 end shows no conserved phenylalanine or tryptophan, and so a read error is likely. V usage is TRBV12-3 or TRBV12-4 and J usage is TRBJ1-2, with 9 positions matching TRBD1. This CDR3 is built from 15 residues. The CDR3 is CVSRTGQGIGYGYTL. Here the CDR3 DNA reads TGTGTCAGCAGAACCGGACAGGGGATTGGCTATGGCTACACCTTA.

Points on this clonotype: Mismatch with germline at one junction end may stem from a read error. The gene calls are TRBV4-1 and TRBJ1-5; D gene unclear. Germline loops: CDR1 MGHRA, CDR2 YSYEKL. CDR3 size: 14 residues. CDR3 protein: CVSSQDTVNRPQHF. Written as DNA, the CDR3 is TGCGTCAGCAGCCAAGATACGGTCAATCGGCCCCAGCATTTT.

Comment on this clonotype: Sequence at one end of the junction differs from germline and may be a read error. The chain links TRBV29-1 to TRBJ2-7; a weak D match, TRBD2 (5 bases). The CDR3 has 14 residues. CDR1 is SQVTM, CDR2 ANQGSEA, per germline. The CDR3 DNA is TGCAGCGTAAAAGTGGGAGTTCAATCATACGAGCAGCACTTC. This encodes CSVKVGVQSYEQHF.

Notes on this clonotype: A read error may account for a junction end that differs from germline. V and J are TRBV6-5 and TRBJ2-1; D might be TRBD2 (6 bases). This CDR3 has 14 amino acids. Germline-derived CDR1 and CDR2 are MNHEY and SVGAGI. The CDR3 DNA is TGTGCCAACAGTTACCAGACTAGTTTTAATGAGCAGTTCTTC. Amino acids: CANSYQTSFNEQFF.

Regarding this clonotype: The junction shows a germline mismatch at one end, possibly a read error. The rearrangement links TRBV11-2 to TRBJ1-5; 7 bases align to TRBD1. In germline, CDR1 is SGHAT, CDR2 FQNNGV. The CDR3 runs 14 residues. As DNA, the CDR3 is TGTGCTAGCAGTTACACAGGGGATGGTCAGCCCCAGCATTTT. Amino acids: CASSYTGDGQPQHF.

This clonotype was counted ten times or more. V and J are TRBV6-6 and TRBJ1-3, with no clear D. The germline V and J ends were trimmed by 4 bases and 4 bases, with 14 bases remaining between them. The CDR3 has 15 residues. The germline gives CDR1 MNHNY, CDR2 SVGAGI (reference sequence). The CDR3 protein is CASSFRHEIGNTIYF. DNA for the CDR3: TGTGCCAGCAGTTTCAGGCACGAAATCGGAAACACCATATATTTT.

Regarding this clonotype: A single base separates this from a much larger clone, so it may be a read error. V usage is TRBV5-1 and J usage is TRBJ1-6; 7 nucleotides agree with TRBD1. CDR1 is SGHRS and CDR2 is YFSETQ in the germline V gene. The CDR3 consists of 16 residues. CDR3 residues: CASSDSLTGHNSPLRF. CDR3 in DNA: TGCGCCAGCAGCGACAGTCTGACAGGGCATAATTCACCCCTCCGCTTT.